This is a list of T cell receptor beta chains from one sample in a study of T cell clones after liver transplantation. Method: immunoSEQ multiplex PCR; TCRdb's copy keeps in-frame clones and lacks some. This sample has some 40,000 clones, with around 84% found just once. The input for sequencing was CD4+ T cells from blood, taken 24 months after liver transplant. These receptors came from a human patient who received a liver transplant. The graft donor may be the source of some T cells. Both conserved end residues are part of each CDR3.

>15|TRBV11-2
CASSWRQDPNYGYTF
>12|TRBV4-1
CASSPLGEGAFF
>13|TRBV27
CASSFHGGQPQHF
>16|TRBV19
CASSKNTGARTDTQYF
>14|TRBV28
CATETGESTDTQYF
>14|TRBV14
CASSQGWGSYGYTF
>16|TRBV27
CASSSGALREGPEAFF
>11|TRBV19
CASSINEKLFF
>19|TRBV12-5
CASGFSGLAGGPNTGELFF
>14|TRBV5-4
CASSLKGVQETQYF
>16|TRBV19
CASSSGGLAGKNEQFF
>15|TRBV5-4
CASSQGRQGDYGYTF
>16|TRBV19
CASSSGQTYMNTEAFF
>16|TRBV9
CASSVGEGAYYNEQFF
>14|TRBV7-7
CASSLAGVPNVLTF
>15|TRBV11-2
CASGLTSGSRETQYF
>14|TRBV5-1
CASSPGTGVIEAFF
>14|TRBV5-4
CASSLGGANQPQHF
>14|TRBV19
CASSLRTGVAEAFF
>15|TRBV5-1
CASTGVTGNTGELFF
>18|TRBV27
CASSLGTSGLYSYNEQFF
>13|TRBV19
CASGGGLTETQYF
>14|TRBV5-4
CASSTGTGNEKLFF
>13|TRBV18
CASSRDTGNTIYF
>15|TRBV5-1
CASSPPGQGSGEQYF
>18|TRBV6-1
CASSERGLAGVGTDTQYF
>17|TRBV4-3
CASSQVWRGRSNQPQHF
>11|TRBV27
CASRKGFEQYF
>13|TRBV9
CASSVDHPFEQFF
>18|TRBV5-1
CASSFVTGNTGGDNEQFF
>17|TRBV30
CAWTNAAGGRPNYGYTF
>13|TRBV18
CASARSSTDTQYF
>14|TRBV2
CASRTDQGVYGYTF
>16|TRBV19
CASSSGQGRSKETQYF
>16|TRBV5-1
CASSPNPGQGSQPQHF
>12|TRBV7-3
CASSFTPGELFF
>18|TRBV2
CASSEALSGGGGANVLTF
>13|TRBV6-1
CASKGWDASKAFF
>18|TRBV5-1
CASSLAPLGLANSYEQYF
>16|TRBV28
CASILNRPYSNQPQHF
>15|TRBV28
CASSIGRGSNEKLFF
>22|TRBV27
CASTLLGLPRDSLGVGNQPQHF
>17|TRBV5-5
CASSPLGSSGSYHEQFF
>20|TRBV9
CASSVGRGGASGFNYNEQFF
>14|TRBV5-8
CASSPLGTGYGQYF
>15|TRBV4-2
CASSQDWGSLYGHTF
>15|TRBV18
CASSLQGASNQPQHF